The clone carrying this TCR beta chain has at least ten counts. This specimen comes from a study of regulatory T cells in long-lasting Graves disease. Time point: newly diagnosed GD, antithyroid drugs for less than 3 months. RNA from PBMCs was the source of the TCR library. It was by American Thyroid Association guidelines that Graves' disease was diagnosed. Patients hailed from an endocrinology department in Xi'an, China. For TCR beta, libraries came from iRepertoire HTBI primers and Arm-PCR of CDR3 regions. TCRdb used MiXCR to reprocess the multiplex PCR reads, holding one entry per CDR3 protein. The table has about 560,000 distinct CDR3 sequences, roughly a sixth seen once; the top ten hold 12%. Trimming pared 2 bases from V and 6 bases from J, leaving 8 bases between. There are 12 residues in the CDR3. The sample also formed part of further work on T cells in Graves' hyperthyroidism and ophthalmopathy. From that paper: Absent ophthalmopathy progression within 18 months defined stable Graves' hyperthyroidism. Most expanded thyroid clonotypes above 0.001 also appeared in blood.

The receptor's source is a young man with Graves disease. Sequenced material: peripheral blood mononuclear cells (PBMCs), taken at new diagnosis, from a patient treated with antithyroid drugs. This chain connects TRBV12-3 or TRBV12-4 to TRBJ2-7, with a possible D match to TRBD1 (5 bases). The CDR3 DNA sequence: TGTGCCAGCAGTTTAATGACAGCCGAGCAGTACTTC. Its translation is CASSLMTAEQYF.